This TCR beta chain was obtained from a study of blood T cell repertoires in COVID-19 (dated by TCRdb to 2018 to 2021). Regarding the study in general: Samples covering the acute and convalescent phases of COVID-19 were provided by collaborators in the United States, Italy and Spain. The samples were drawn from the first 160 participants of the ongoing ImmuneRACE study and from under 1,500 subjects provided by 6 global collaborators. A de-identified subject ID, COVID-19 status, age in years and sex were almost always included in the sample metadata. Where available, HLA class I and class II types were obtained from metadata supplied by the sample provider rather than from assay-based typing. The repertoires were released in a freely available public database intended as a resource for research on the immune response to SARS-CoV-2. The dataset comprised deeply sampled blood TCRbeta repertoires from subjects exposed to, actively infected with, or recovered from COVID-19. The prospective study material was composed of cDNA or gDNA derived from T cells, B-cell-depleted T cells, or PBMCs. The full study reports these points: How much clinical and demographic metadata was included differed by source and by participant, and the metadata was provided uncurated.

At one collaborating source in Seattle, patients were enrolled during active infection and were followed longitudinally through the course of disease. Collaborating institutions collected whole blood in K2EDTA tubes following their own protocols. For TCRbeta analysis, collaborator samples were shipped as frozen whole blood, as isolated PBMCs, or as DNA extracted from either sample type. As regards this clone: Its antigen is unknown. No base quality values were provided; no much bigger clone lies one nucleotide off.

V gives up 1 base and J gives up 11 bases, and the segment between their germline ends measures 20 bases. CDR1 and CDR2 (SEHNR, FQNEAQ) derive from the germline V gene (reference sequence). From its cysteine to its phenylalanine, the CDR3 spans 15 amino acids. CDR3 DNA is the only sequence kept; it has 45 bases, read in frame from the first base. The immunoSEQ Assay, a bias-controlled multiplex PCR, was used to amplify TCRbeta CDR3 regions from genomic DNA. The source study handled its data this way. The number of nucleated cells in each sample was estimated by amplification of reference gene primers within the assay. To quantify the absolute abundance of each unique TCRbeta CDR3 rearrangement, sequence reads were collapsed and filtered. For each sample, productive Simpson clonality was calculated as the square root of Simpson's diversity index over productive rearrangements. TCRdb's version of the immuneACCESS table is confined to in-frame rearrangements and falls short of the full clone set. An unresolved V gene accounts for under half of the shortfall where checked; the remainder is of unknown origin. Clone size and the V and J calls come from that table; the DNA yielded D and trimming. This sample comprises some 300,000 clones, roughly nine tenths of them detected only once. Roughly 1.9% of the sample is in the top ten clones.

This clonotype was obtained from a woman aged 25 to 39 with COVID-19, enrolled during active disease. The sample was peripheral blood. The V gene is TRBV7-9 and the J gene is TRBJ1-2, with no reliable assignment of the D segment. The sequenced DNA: TGTGCCAGCAGCTTAGGGGTGACTCCAAGCTTGAGGTACACCTTC. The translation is CASSLGVTPSLRYTF. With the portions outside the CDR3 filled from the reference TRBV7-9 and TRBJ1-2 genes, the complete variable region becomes DTGVSQNPRHKITKRGQNVTFRCDPISEHNRLYWYRQTLGQGPEFLTYFQNEAQLEKSRLLSDRFSAERPKGSFSTLEIQRTEQGDSAMYLCASSLGVTPSLRYTFGSGTRLTVV.